This T cell receptor beta chain came from a study of cytomegalovirus exposure and HLA in healthy donors. Study-level background: HLA-typed donors were the source of approximately 86 million unique TCRs held in an early data release. Whole-study results and caveats: The classifier reportedly diagnosed cytomegalovirus status with high sensitivity and specificity. A later analysis linked roughly 17,000 TCR beta sequences to HLA alleles at 0.05 false discovery rate.

This clone was found once. The antigen remains unidentified. Germline CDR1 reads WNHNN; CDR2 reads SYGVQD (reference sequence). The CDR3 contains 14 residues. Trimming cost V 6 bases and J 1 base; bases outside gene matches: 2. Primers: 60 Vbeta forward and 13 Jbeta reverse. The method was immunoSEQ multiplex PCR; TCRdb's version includes in-frame clones alone and lacks a portion of them. This sample has 110,000 to 150,000 clones, with about 85% found just once. The chain joins TRBV10-1 to TRBJ2-2, with 7 bases aligning to TRBD1. Sequencing used PBMCs. This sequence was found in a female donor in good health and CMV-seronegative. CDR3: CASRQGLNTGELFF. The DNA of the CDR3 is TGCGCCAGCAGACAGGGGTTGAACACCGGGGAGCTGTTTTTT.